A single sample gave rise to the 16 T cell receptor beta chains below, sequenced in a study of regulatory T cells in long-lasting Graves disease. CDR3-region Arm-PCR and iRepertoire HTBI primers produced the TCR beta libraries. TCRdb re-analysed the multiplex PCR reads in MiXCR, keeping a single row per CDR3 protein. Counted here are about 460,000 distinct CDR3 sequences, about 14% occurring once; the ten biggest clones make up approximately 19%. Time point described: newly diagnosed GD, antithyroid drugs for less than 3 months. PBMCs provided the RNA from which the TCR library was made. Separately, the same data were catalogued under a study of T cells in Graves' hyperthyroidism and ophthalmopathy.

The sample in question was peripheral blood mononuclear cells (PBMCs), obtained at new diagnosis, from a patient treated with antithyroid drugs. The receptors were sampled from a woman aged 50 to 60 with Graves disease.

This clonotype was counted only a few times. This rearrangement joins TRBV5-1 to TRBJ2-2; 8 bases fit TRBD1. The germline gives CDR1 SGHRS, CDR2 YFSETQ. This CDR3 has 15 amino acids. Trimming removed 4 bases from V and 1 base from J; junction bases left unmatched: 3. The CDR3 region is CASSVGQGNTGELFF. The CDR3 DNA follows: TGCGCCAGCAGCGTAGGACAGGGGAACACCGGGGAGCTGTTTTTT.

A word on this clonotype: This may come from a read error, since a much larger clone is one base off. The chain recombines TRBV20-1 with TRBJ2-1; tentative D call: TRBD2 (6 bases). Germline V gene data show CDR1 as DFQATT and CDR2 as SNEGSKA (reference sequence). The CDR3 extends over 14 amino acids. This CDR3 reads CSAPLAYSYNEQLF. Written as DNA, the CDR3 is TGCAGTGCTCCGCTAGCGTACTCCTACAATGAGCAGCTCTTC.

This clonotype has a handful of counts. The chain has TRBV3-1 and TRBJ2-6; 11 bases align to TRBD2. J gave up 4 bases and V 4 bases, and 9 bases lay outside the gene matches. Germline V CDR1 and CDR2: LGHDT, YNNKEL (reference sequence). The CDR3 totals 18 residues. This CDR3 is CASSLELAGDSGANVLTF. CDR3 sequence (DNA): TGTGCCAGCAGCCTCGAACTAGCGGGAGACTCGGGGGCCAACGTCCTGACTTTC.

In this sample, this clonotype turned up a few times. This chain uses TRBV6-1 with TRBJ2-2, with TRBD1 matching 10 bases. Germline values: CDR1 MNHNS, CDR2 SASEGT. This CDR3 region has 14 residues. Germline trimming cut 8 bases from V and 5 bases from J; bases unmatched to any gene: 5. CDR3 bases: TGTGCCAGCGGGAGGGGACAGGGGACCGGGGAGCTGTTTTTT. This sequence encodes CASGRGQGTGELFF.

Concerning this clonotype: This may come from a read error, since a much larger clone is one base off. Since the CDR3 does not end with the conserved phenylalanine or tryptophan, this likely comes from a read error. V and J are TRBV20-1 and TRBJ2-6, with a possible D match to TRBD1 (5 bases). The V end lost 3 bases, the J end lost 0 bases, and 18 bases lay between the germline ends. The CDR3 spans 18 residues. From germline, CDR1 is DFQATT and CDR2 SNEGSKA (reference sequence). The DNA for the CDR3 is TGCAGTGCTAGGTTGGCAGGGTTCCTAGACTCTGGGGCCAACGTCCTGACTCTC. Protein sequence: CSARLAGFLDSGANVLTL.

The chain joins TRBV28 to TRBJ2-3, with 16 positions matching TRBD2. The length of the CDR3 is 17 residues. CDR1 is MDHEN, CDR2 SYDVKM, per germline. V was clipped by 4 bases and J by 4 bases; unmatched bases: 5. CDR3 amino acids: CASSSGGLAGGPDTQYF. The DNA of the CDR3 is TGTGCCAGCAGTTCCGGGGGACTAGCGGGAGGGCCAGATACGCAGTATTTT.

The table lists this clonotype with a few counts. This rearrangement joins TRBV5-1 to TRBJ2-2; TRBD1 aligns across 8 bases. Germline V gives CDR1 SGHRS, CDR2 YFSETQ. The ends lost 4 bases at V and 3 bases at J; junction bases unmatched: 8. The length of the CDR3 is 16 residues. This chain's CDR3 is CASSPGQGYHTGELFF. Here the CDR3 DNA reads TGCGCCAGCAGCCCCGGACAGGGATATCACACCGGGGAGCTGTTTTTT.

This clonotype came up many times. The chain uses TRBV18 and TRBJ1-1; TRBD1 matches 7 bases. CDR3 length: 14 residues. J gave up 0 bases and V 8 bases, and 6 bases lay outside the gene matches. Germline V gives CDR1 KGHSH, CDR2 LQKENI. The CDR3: CASSPGQMNTEAFF. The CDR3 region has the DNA TGTGCCAGCAGCCCGGGACAGATGAACACTGAAGCTTTCTTT.

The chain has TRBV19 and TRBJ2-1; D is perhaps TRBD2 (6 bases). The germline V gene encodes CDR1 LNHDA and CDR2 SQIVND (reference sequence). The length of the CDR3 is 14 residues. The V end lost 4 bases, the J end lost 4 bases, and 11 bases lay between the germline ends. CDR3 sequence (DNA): TGTGCCAGTAGTAGGTCTAGCGATTACAATGAGCAGTTCTTC. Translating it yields CASSRSSDYNEQFF.

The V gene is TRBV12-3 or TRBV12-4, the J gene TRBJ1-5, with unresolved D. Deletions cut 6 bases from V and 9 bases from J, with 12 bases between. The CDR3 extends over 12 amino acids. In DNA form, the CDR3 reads TGTGCCAGCAGCCCAGGCTCGGGGCCCCAGCATTTT. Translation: CASSPGSGPQHF.

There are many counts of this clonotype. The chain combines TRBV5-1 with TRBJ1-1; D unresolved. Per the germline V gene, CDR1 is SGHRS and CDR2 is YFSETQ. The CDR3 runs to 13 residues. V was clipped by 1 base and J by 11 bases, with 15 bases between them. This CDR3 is CASSLRLDFEAFF. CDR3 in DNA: TGCGCCAGCAGCTTGAGACTGGACTTTGAGGCTTTCTTT.

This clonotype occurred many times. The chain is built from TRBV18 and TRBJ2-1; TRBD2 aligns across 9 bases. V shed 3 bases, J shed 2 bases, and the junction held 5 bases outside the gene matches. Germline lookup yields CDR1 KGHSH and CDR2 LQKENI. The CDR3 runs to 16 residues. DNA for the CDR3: TGTGCCAGCTCACCTATTGCTAGCGGGACCTACAATGAGCAGTTCTTC. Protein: CASSPIASGTYNEQFF.

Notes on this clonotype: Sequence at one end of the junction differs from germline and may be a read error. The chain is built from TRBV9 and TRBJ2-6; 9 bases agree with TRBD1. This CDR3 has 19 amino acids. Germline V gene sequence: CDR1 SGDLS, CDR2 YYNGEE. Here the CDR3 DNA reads TGTGCCAGCAGTGTAGGTCCGGGACAGGGATACTCTGGGGCCAACGTCCTGACTTTC. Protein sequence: CASSVGPGQGYSGANVLTF.

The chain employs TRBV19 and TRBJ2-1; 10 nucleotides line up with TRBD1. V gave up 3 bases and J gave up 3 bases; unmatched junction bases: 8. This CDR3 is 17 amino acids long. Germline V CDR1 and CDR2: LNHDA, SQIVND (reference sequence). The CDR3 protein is CASSIGTGVVSYNEQFF. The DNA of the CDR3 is TGTGCCAGTAGTATCGGGACAGGGGTAGTCAGCTACAATGAGCAGTTCTTC.

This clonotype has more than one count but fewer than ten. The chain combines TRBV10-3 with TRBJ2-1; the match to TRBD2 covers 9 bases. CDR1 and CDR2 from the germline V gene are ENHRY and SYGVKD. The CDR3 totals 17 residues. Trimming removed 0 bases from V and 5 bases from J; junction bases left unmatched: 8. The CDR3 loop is CAISESAGLAGNNEQFF. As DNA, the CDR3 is TGTGCCATCAGTGAGTCCGCGGGGCTAGCGGGGAACAATGAGCAGTTCTTC.

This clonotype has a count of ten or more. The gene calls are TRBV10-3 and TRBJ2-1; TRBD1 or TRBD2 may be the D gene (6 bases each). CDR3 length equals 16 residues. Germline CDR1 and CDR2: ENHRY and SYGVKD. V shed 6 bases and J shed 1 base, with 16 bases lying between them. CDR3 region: CAIRTGAGESYNEQFF. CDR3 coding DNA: TGTGCCATCAGGACGGGGGCGGGCGAGTCCTACAATGAGCAGTTCTTC.